A few counts support the clone carrying this TCR beta chain. What was amplified from RNA transcripts were TCR beta CDR3 regions. Researchers ran a first-round RT-PCR on the TCR CDR3 using the HTBI primer set. TCRdb independently ran MiXCR on the multiplex PCR reads; one entry per CDR3 protein. The sample holds 400,000 to 600,000 distinct CDR3 sequences; about 20% are singletons and the top ten take 26%. This specimen comes from a study of T cells in Graves' hyperthyroidism and ophthalmopathy. Approximately 10 ml of fresh peripheral blood supplied the PBMCs. Between the trimmed V and J ends, which lost 3 bases and 6 bases, there was a span of 14 bases. The germline gives CDR1 MGHDK, CDR2 SYGVNS. This CDR3 is built from 14 residues.

The sequence was collected from a man aged 18 to 35 with Graves' hyperthyroidism. The sequenced sample consisted of blood. The chain is built from TRBV25-1 and TRBJ2-5; D gene uncertain. CDR3 DNA: TGTGCCAGCAGTGAGGTGGGAAATGAGCAGACCCAGTACTTC. It yields the protein CASSEVGNEQTQYF.